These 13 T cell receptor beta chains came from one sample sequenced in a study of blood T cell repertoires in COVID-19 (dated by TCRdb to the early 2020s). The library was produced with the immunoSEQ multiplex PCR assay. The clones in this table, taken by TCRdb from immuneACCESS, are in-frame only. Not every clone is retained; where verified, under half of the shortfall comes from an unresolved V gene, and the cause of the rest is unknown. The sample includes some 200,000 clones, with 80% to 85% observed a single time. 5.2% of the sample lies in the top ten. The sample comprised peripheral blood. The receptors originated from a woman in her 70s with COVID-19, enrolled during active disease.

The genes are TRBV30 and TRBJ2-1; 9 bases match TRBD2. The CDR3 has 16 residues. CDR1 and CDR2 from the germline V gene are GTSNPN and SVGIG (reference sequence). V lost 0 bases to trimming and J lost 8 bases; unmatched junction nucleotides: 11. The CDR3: CAWSVSAGGPTHEQFF. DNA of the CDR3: TGTGCCTGGAGTGTCTCGGCGGGAGGGCCGACCCATGAGCAGTTCTTC.

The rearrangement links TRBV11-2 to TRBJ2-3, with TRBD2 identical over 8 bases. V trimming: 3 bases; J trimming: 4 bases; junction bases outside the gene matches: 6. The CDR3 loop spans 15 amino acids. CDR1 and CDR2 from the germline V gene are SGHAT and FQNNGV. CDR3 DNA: TGTGCCAGCAGCTTCCTGGGACTAGAGGCAGATACGCAGTATTTT. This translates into CASSFLGLEADTQYF.

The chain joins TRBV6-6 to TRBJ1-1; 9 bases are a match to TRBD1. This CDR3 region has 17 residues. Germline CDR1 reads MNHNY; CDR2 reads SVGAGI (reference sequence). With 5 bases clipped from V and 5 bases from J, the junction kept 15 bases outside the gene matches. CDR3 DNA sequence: TGTGCCAGCAGTCACCCTTCCGGACAGGGGCTGAGGACTGAAGCTTTCTTT. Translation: CASSHPSGQGLRTEAFF.

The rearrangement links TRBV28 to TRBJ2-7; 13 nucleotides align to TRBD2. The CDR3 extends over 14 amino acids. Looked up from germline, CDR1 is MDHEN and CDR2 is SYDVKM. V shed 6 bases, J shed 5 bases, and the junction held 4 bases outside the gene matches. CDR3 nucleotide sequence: TGTGCCAGCAGCCCCGGGACTAGCGGGAACGAGCAGTACTTC. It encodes CASSPGTSGNEQYF.

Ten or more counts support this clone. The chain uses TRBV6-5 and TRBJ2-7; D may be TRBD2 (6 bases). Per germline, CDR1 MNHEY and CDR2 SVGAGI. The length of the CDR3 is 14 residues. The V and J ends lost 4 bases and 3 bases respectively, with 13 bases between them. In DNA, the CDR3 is TGTGCCAGCAGTTCCGCCGGGACTGGCTACGAGCAGTACTTC. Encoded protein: CASSSAGTGYEQYF.

The CDR3 DNA follows: TGTGCCAGCAGTTTAAGCCTTGTCTACGAGCAGTACTTC. Protein product: CASSLSLVYEQYF. The V call is TRBV12-3 or TRBV12-4, the J call TRBJ2-7; no clear D gene. Between the trimmed V and J ends, which lost 2 bases and 3 bases, there was a span of 8 bases. The CDR3 contains 13 residues.

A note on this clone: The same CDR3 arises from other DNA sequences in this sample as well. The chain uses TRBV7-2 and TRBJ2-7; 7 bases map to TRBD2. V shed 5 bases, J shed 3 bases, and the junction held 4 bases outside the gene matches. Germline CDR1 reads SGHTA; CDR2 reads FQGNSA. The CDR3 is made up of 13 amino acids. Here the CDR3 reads CASSLTSDYEQYF. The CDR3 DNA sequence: TGTGCCAGCAGCCTCACTAGCGACTACGAGCAGTACTTC.

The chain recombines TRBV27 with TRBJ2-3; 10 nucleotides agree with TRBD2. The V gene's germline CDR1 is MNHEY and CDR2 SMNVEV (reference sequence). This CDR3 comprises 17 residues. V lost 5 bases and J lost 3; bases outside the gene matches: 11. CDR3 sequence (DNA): TGTGCCAGCAGTCCTCGCCTAGCGGGAGCGAGAACAGATACGCAGTATTTT. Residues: CASSPRLAGARTDTQYF.

DNA of the CDR3: TGTGCCAGCAGAACCCTCGGTGGGGGCGCCTTCGAGACCCAGTACTTC. The encoded protein is CASRTLGGGAFETQYF. The rearrangement links TRBV27 to TRBJ2-5, with a possible D match to TRBD1 (6 bases). The V end lost 6 bases, the J end lost 5 bases, and 22 bases lay between the germline ends. CDR3 length: 16 residues. In germline, CDR1 is MNHEY, CDR2 SMNVEV (reference sequence).

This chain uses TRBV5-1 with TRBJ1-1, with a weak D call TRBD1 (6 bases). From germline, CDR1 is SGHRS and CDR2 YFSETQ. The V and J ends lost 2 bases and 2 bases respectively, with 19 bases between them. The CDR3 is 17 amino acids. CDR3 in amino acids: CASSLQEGGASNTEAFF. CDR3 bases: TGCGCCAGCAGCTTACAAGAGGGGGGGGCGAGTAACACTGAAGCTTTCTTT. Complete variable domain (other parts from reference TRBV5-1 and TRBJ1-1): KAGVTQTPRYLIKTRGQQVTLSCSPISGHRSVSWYQQTPGQGLQFLFEYFSETQRNKGNFPGRFSGRQFSNSRSEMNVSTLELGDSALYLCASSLQEGGASNTEAFFGQGTRLTVV.

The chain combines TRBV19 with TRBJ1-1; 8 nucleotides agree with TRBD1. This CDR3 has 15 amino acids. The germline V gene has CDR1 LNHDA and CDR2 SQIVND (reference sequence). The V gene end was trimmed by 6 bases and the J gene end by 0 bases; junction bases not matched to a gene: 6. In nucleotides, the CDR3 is TGTGCCAGTAGACGGACAGGGAATATGAACACTGAAGCTTTCTTT. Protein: CASRRTGNMNTEAFF.

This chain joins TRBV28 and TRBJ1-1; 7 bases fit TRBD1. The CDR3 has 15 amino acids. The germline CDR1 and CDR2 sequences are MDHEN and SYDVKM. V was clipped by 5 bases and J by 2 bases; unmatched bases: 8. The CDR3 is CASSASGTANTEAFF. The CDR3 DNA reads TGTGCCAGCAGTGCTTCCGGGACAGCTAACACTGAAGCTTTCTTT.

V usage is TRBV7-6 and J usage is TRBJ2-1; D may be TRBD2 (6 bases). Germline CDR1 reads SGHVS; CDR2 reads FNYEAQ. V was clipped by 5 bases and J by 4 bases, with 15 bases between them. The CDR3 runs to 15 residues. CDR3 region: CASSPASASYNEQFF. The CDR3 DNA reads TGTGCCAGCAGCCCGGCTAGCGCGTCTTACAATGAGCAGTTCTTC.